This T cell receptor (beta chain) was captured by sequencing in a study of CD8+CD57+ T cells in acquired aplastic anemia. Those patients picked for sequencing had displayed CD8+CD57+ cell expansion on flow cytometry. Genomic DNA was employed as the template in profiling TCR beta VDJ and CDR3. TCRdb reprocessed the reads with MiXCR, giving one entry per CDR3 protein. This sample yields around 170,000 distinct CDR3 sequences, of which over 40% are seen a single time; about 2.9% belongs to the top ten. Germline assignment: CDR1 SGHTA and CDR2 FQGTGA. The CDR3 sequence is 12 residues long. The trim removed 4 bases at V and 7 bases at J, leaving 2 bases unmatched.

Material: sorted CD4+, CD8+, or CD8+CD57+ T cells (not recorded which) from PBMCs. The gene calls are TRBV7-3 and TRBJ1-1, with TRBD1 identical over 8 bases. The clonotype was recovered from a human donor with aplastic anemia. Here the CDR3 DNA reads TGTGCCAGCAGCTCGACAGGGGTTGAAGCTTTCTTT. Translation: CASSSTGVEAFF. Full variable domain (remainder filled in from reference TRBV7-3 and TRBJ1-1): GAGVSQTPSNKVTEKGKYVELRCDPISGHTALYWYRQSLGQGPEFLIYFQGTGAADDSGLPNDRFFAVRPEGSVSTLKIQRTERGDSAVYLCASSSTGVEAFFGQGTRLTVV.